This TCR beta chain appears in the sequencing data of a study of read filtering for tumor transcriptome and immune sequencing. General study findings and limits: Without single-read clonotypes, shared clonotype proportions correlated more between IR-seq and RNA-seq. In IR-seq, single-read clonotypes were around 80% of clonotypes but 3.5% to 4% of reads.

At the time of active disease, bone marrow was collected from every patient. This clonotype has at least ten counts. What it recognizes is unknown. The V gene lost 6 bases and the J gene lost 2 bases, with 17 bases spanning the gap. The CDR3 loop spans 15 amino acids. Germline CDR1 and CDR2: DFQATT and SNEGSKA (reference sequence). The library was built from roughly 400 ng RNA with molecular barcoded adaptors for alpha/delta and beta/gamma chains. TCRdb fed the reads into MiXCR, producing one record per CDR3 protein. Among 46,000 or so distinct CDR3 sequences listed, around a fifth were seen once. The sample comprised a population of CD138-negative cells sorted from bone marrow. This sequence originates from a donor aged 40 or over with multiple myeloma. The V gene is TRBV20-1, the J gene TRBJ2-1, with a tentative D call TRBD2 (6 bases). The chain's CDR3 is CSATGVGGTYNEQFF. CDR3 DNA sequence: TGCAGTGCAACCGGGGTTGGGGGGACCTACAATGAGCAGTTCTTC.